Listed here is a single T cell receptor (beta chain). This clone was counted once. Its antigen remains unidentified. Per-base qualities were not stored, and no clone one base away is much larger. The CDR3 holds 11 amino acids from the cysteine to the phenylalanine. The entry retains the CDR3 DNA only, 33 bases that are in frame from base 1. After removal of 6 bases from V and 7 bases from J, the junction retains 4 bases not matched to a gene. CDR1 and CDR2 were assigned from the germline V gene as SGHTS and YDEGEE. The sample comes from a study of cytomegalovirus exposure and HLA in healthy donors (dated by TCRdb to 2017 to 2019). About the investigation overall: According to an earlier analysis of 550 to 750 of the donors, some 180 million T cells yielded 95 million to 140 million unique TCR beta sequences and less than 300 Gb of sequence data. The study used immunosequencing to profile the T cell repertoires of approximately 630 subjects and linked those repertoires to cytomegalovirus serostatus. A later genetic analysis took genome-wide SNP genotypes for about three fifths of the 666 donors and used that subset as a discovery cohort. A handful of DR-DQ haplotypes were handled as single units for association and clustering because linkage in the cohort was strong. The study aimed to test whether signatures of past pathogen exposure could be identified by cataloging public T cell receptors. Every discovery cohort repertoire had been produced on one sequencing platform. An early release covering over 500 HLA-typed donors comprised approximately 290 gigabases of sequencing data and roughly 85 million unique TCR sequences. Donor age, sex, ethnicity and CMV serostatus were collected together with the repertoire data. In addition to the first cohort of about 650 subjects, a separate validation cohort of 120 different subjects was used. Across around 400 genotyped donors of the cohort, an average of about 220,000 unique TCR beta nucleotide sequences per donor were sequenced, and roughly a sixth of those sequences were non-productive. To predict cytomegalovirus infection status, the study brought together high-throughput TCR immunosequencing, statistical association of individual TCRs with disease status, and machine learning. Of the roughly 390 genotyped donors, approximately 81% were placed in the genetic ancestry cluster associated with self-reported Caucasian donors. Typing coverage varied by locus: roughly 629-640 donors for A, B, C, DRB1 and DQB1; about 520 for DQA1; over 600 for DPA1; approximately 470 for DPB1. Rather than using new phenotypic data, the later analysis identified candidate immune exposures from TCR beta sequences and from how often those sequences occurred across donors. An earlier analysis of about 620 of the donors applied high-throughput TCR beta sequencing to assess whether each TCR beta V gene segment acted as functional or pseudogenic. HLA typing included class I and class II loci at four-digit resolution. In a later analysis, previously published TCR beta repertoires from 500 to 750 donors were re-analyzed and high-resolution HLA genotyping was added so that TCR occurrence patterns could be studied.

The cohort comprised some 680 healthy bone marrow donors. Cohort members were all nominally healthy when sampled, although unrecorded immune exposures were likely present. The donor tested CMV seronegative, placing the donor among the roughly 400 seronegative members of the cohort. Each donor provided a peripheral blood sample, and peripheral blood mononuclear cells were used for TCR beta sequencing. Genomic DNA extraction from the blood cell samples was performed with the Qiagen DNeasy Blood Extraction Kit. The library was produced with the immunoSEQ multiplex PCR assay. A mixture of 60 forward primers for TCR Vbeta segments and 13 reverse primers for TCR Jbeta segments was used in the multiplex PCR. Amplification of the CDR3 region of rearranged TCR beta genes was performed with a multiplex PCR assay on genomic DNA. The Illumina HiSeq System was used to sequence the amplified TCR beta libraries as 87-base-pair reads. Per the authors' processing: A later analysis counted tens of millions of unique TCR beta chains across the roughly 700 repertoires, and 9.5 million to 11 million of these chains were shared by at least two donors. A nearest-neighbor algorithm error-corrected the raw reads and collapsed the reads into unique sequences, merging closely related sequences to remove PCR and sequencing errors. Alignment of CDR3 sequences to IMGT reference sequences was used to assign V, D and J gene segments. For a sequence to be retained, a match of at least six nucleotides to both a V gene segment and a J gene segment was required. A rearrangement counted as productive if the CDR3 had no stop codons and remained in frame with V and J, and every other rearrangement counted as non-productive. CDR3 was defined by IMGT convention, running from the second conserved V-encoded cysteine to the conserved J-encoded phenylalanine. The earlier analysis of roughly 590 of the donors excluded any sequence lacking an unambiguous match to a single V gene segment. In an earlier analysis of 587 of the donors, V segments were called functional above 56.7% productive rearrangements and were called segregating when the between-donor standard deviation exceeded 5%. A statistical classification framework was built for diagnosing cytomegalovirus status from the catalog of TCR beta chain sequences. A later analysis assigned V and J genes by comparing TCR nucleotide sequences with IMGT/GENE-DB human TR gene sequences. The TCRdist pipeline was used in a later analysis to assign CDR3 sequences and most-parsimonious VDJ recombination scenarios. In a later analysis, each TCR beta chain was defined by its CDR3 amino acid sequence together with its V-gene family, and reads without a unique V-gene family were excluded. As a way to deal with suspected cross-contamination and a sequencing artifact, a later analysis dropped 450 to 600 nucleotide sequences that were highly shared and had low generation probability. For each public chain, a later analysis derived a clonal expansion index from normalized ranks of inferred template counts within each repertoire. A later analysis computed generation probabilities with a VDJ recombination model fitted to out-of-frame rearrangements, and checked the results against IGoR. In a later analysis, hypergeometric tests were used to score TCR-TCR, TCR-HLA and TCR-CMV co-occurrence, with a repertoire-size bias correction applied to TCR pairs. A later analysis estimated false discovery rates by permuting HLA or CMV assignments 20 times. A later analysis grouped co-occurring TCRs with DBSCAN, adding TCRdist sequence similarity when clustering within HLA-allele-positive subsets. For co-occurrence clustering, repertoires with fewer than 30,000 or more than 120,000 public chains were excluded, along with a handful of repertoires with anomalous nucleotide sharing. Not all clones reach the TCRdb copy of this immuneACCESS table, which keeps in-frame sequences only. Checked studies attribute under half of the gap to unresolved V genes and leave the rest unexplained. The D gene and trimming were derived from the DNA, and the V and J assignments and clone size from that table. This sample lists about 100,000 clones; around 73% were detected once. The ten largest make up about 0.69% of the sample.

Summary of the overall study and its limitations: Most TCR sequences were seen in very few donors, while some public TCRs were found in many individuals. Most CMV-associated TCR beta chains appeared to be HLA-restricted in a later analysis, and the HLA associations seemed to be driven largely by CMV exposure. In both the original and validation cohorts, the classifier was reported to diagnose cytomegalovirus status with high specificity and sensitivity. Because the 87-base-pair reads could not distinguish some IMGT-functional V segments, including TRBV6-2 and TRBV6-3, those segments were excluded. Roughly uniform sequencing depth across donors was assumed in presence/absence analyses, although this assumption may not hold. In a later analysis, HLA-associated TCR beta chains showed more clonal expansion and lower generation probabilities than non-associated chains that were equally common. The study listed 150 to 200 TCR beta chains as associated with cytomegalovirus. This cohort had only TCR beta chains sequenced, and the lack of alpha or paired-chain data limited which features could be detected. In a later analysis, TCR association rates were found to vary across HLA loci, with the most associated TCRs seen for DRB1 alleles and the fewest for HLA-C alleles. Three of the identified cytomegalovirus-associated TCR beta chains were confirmed in vitro to be specific for cytomegalovirus antigens. In an earlier analysis of around 600 of the donors, most TCR beta V segments appeared in productive rearrangements about 87% or about 30% of the time, broadly matching IMGT annotations. It was suggested by the authors that the approach could potentially be generalized to other disease states and immunological phenotypes. Assigning TCR associations to individual alleles was difficult when HLA alleles, especially DR and DQ, strongly co-occurred. Because HLA typing was missing for some donors at each locus, association tests included only the typed subset. A later genetic analysis associated a missense DCLRE1C variant with V-gene and J-gene trimming of TCR beta chains, and an independent cohort replicated the association. A cluster of highly shared sequence variants was judged likely to represent a technical artifact of the sequencing pipeline. According to a later genetic analysis, donors in an Asian-associated ancestry cluster had fewer N-insertions in productive TCRs than the roughly 660-donor mean. Correlated functional status among segregating V segments might be attributable to linkage disequilibrium, but an unknown experimental factor could not be ruled out. According to a later analysis, parvovirus B19, influenza, CMV and Epstein-Barr virus appeared linked to several top co-occurrence clusters. At a false discovery rate of 0.05, a later analysis linked 16,951 TCR beta sequences to specific HLA alleles. Seventeen rarely observed V segments, including chromosome 9 orphons, were excluded from the earlier analysis of approximately 500 of the donors because counts were too low. A further reported finding was that TCR beta sequences accurately predicted the HLA-A and HLA-B alleles for most subjects in the first cohort. CMV serostatus was the only immune exposure information available for the cohort.

This clonotype was sampled from a woman aged 60-70 years in good health and CMV-seronegative. The chain is assembled from TRBV5-8 and TRBJ2-7, with 7 bases matching TRBD1. Input material: PBMCs. CDR3 protein: CASTETGEQYF. At the DNA level, the sequence is TGTGCCAGCACCGAGACAGGGGAGCAGTACTTC.